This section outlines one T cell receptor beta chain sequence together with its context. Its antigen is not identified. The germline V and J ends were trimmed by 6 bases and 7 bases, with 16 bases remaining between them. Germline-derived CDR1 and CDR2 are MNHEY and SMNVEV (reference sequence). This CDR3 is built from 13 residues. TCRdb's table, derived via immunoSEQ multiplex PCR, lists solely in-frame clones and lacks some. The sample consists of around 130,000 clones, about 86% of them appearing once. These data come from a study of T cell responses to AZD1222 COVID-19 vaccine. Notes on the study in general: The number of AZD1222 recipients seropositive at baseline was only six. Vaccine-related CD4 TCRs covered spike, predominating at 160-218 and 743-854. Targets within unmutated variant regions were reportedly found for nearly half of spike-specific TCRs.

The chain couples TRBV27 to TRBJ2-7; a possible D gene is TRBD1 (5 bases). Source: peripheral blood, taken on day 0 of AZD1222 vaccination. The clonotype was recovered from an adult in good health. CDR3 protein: CASSPSGAAEQYF. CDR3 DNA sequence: TGTGCCAGCAGCCCGTCTGGGGCAGCAGAGCAGTACTTC.